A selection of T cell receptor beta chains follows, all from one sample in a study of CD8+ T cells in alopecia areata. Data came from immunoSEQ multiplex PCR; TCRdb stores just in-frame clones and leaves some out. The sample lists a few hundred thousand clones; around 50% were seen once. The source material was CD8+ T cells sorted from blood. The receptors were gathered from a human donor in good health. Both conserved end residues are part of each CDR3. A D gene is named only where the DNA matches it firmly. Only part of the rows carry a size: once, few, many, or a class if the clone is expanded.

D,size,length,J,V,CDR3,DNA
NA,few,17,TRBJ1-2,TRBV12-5,CASGLVLPGGRNYGYTF,TGTGCTAGTGGTTTGGTACTTCCCGGGGGTAGGAACTATGGCTACACCTTC
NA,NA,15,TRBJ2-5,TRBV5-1,CASSLLGLLEETQYF,TGCGCCAGCAGCTTGTTAGGACTATTGGAAGAGACCCAGTACTTC
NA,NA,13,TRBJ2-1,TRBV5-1,CASSADRDPRPFF,TGCGCCAGCAGCGCCGACCGGGACCCAAGGCCGTTCTTC
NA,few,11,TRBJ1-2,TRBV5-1,CASSLGAGYTF,TGCGCCAGCAGCTTGGGAGCTGGCTACACCTTC
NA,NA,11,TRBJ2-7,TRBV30,CAWSVGGEQYF,TGTGCCTGGAGTGTTGGGGGGGAGCAGTACTTC
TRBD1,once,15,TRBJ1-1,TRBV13,CASSLEGAFGTEAFF,TGTGCCAGCAGCTTAGAGGGGGCCTTCGGCACTGAAGCTTTCTTT
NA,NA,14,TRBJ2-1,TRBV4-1,CASSQGQASNEQFF,TGCGCCAGCAGCCAAGGCCAGGCCAGCAATGAGCAGTTCTTC
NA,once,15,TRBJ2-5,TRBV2,CASSDSRRGEETQYF,TGTGCCAGCAGTGATTCGAGGAGGGGAGAAGAGACCCAGTACTTC
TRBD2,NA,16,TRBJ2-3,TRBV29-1,CSVEDPRTSGTDTQYF,TGCAGCGTTGAAGACCCCAGGACTAGCGGCACAGATACGCAGTATTTT
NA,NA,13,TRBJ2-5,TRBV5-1,CASRGGAPETQYF,TGCGCCTCCCGAGGGGGAGCCCCAGAGACCCAGTACTTC
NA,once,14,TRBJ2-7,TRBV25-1,CASTRGGFPYEQYF,TGTGCCAGCACCAGAGGGGGGTTTCCCTACGAGCAGTACTTC
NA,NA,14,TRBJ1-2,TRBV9,CASSVARDGYGYTF,TGTGCCAGCAGCGTAGCCAGGGATGGGTATGGCTACACCTTC
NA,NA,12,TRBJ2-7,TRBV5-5,CASSLGTFEQYF,TGTGCCAGCAGCTTGGGGACCTTCGAGCAGTACTTC
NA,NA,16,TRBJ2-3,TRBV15,CATSGRRRASTDTQYF,TGTGCCACCAGCGGAAGACGGAGGGCCAGCACAGATACGCAGTATTTT
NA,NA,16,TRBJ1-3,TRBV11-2,CASSPDWGASGNTIYF,TGTGCCAGCAGCCCAGATTGGGGCGCCTCTGGAAACACCATATATTTT
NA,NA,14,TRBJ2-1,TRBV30,CAWSDWDSYNEQFF,TGTGCCTGGAGTGACTGGGACTCCTACAATGAGCAGTTCTTC
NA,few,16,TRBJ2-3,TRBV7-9,CASSIWTDPSTDTQYF,TGTGCCAGCAGCATTTGGACAGACCCTAGCACAGATACGCAGTATTTT
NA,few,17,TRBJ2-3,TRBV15,CATSRDWSSGNTDTQYF,TGTGCCACCAGCAGAGATTGGAGTAGCGGAAACACAGATACGCAGTATTTT
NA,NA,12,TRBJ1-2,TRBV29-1,CSVGLGGQGYTF,TGCAGCGTTGGCTTGGGGGGCCAAGGCTACACCTTC
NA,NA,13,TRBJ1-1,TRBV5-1,CASSPDANTEAFF,TGCGCCAGCAGCCCGGACGCGAACACTGAAGCTTTCTTT
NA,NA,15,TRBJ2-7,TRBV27,CASSNTGLRTYEQYF,TGTGCCAGCAGCAATACCGGGCTTCGCACCTACGAGCAGTACTTC
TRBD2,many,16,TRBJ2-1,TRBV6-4,CASSAQTSGDSNEQFF,TGTGCCAGCAGTGCACAGACTAGCGGGGACAGCAATGAGCAGTTCTTC
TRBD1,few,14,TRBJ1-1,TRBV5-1,CASRGDSGDTEAFF,TGCGCCAGCAGGGGGGACAGTGGAGACACTGAAGCTTTCTTT
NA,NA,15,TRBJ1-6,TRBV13,CASSPEGGVNSPLHF,TGTGCCAGCAGCCCCGAGGGGGGAGTGAATTCACCCCTCCACTTT
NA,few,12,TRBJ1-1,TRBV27,CASSLPGREAFF,TGTGCCAGCAGTTTACCAGGGAGAGAAGCTTTCTTT
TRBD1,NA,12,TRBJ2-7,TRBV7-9,CASSPGGYEQYF,TGTGCCAGCAGCCCAGGGGGTTACGAGCAGTACTTC
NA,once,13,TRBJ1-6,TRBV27,CASKVGNNSPLHF,TGTGCCAGCAAGGTGGGGAATAATTCACCCCTCCACTTT
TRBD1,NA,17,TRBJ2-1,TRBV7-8,CASSLGYRQGAYDEQFF,TGTGCCAGCAGCTTAGGGTATCGGCAGGGGGCATACGATGAGCAGTTCTTC
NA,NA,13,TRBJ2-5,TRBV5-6,CASSLNLAETQYF,TGTGCCAGCAGCTTGAACCTGGCGGAGACCCAGTACTTC
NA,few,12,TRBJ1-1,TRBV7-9,CASSFGTLVSFF,TGTGCCAGCAGTTTTGGGACCCTCGTATCTTTCTTT
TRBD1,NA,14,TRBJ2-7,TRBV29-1,CSVGTGTGGHEQYF,TGCAGCGTGGGAACCGGGACAGGGGGCCACGAGCAGTACTTC
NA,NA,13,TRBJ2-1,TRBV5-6,CASSWGFDNEQFF,TGTGCCAGCAGCTGGGGATTTGACAATGAGCAGTTCTTC
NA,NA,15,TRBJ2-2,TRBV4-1,CASSHPGEGIGELFF,TGCGCCAGCAGCCACCCAGGGGAGGGGATCGGGGAGCTGTTTTTT
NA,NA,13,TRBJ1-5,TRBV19,CASTQGGNQPQHF,TGTGCCAGTACCCAGGGAGGCAATCAGCCCCAGCATTTT